This is a list of T cell receptor beta chains from one sample in a study of cytomegalovirus exposure and HLA in healthy donors. Libraries were prepared by immunoSEQ multiplex PCR; TCRdb keeps only in-frame clonotypes and omits some of them. This repertoire shows hundreds of thousands of clones, around nine tenths found once; its top ten account for about 2%. Source material: PBMCs. The receptors shown here come from a woman aged 18 to 35 in good health and CMV-seropositive. Each CDR3 is given with its conserved first and last residue. D genes are given only for firm matches. Not every row has a clone size; where given, it reads once, few, many or a size class.

>-|-|TRBV6-5|TRBJ1-5
TGTGCCAGCAGTTCGGGGGTAGGGCGTCTGCCCCAGCATTTT
CASSSGVGRLPQHF
>-|-|TRBV6-1|TRBJ1-2
TGTGCCAGCAGTGAATTCTACGGGAGTCTTGGTGGCTACACCTTC
CASSEFYGSLGGYTF
>-|TRBD2|TRBV6-5|TRBJ2-7
TGTGCCAGCAGTCCTCGGACTAGCGGCTACGAGCAGTACTTC
CASSPRTSGYEQYF
>-|-|TRBV9|TRBJ1-2
TGTGCCAGCAGCGTAGAACAGGCGAACTATGGCTACACCTTC
CASSVEQANYGYTF
>-|-|TRBV2|TRBJ1-4
TGTGCCAGCAATGACGGACAGACCGCTAATGAAAAACTGTTTTTT
CASNDGQTANEKLFF
>-|TRBD2|TRBV4-1|TRBJ2-1
TGCGCCAGCAGCCTCCGACTAGCGGGAGTTATGAATGAGCAGTTCTTC
CASSLRLAGVMNEQFF
>-|TRBD1|TRBV7-8|TRBJ1-4
TGTGCCAGCAGACCGGGACAGTTTTCCGATGAAAAACTGTTTTTT
CASRPGQFSDEKLFF
>-|-|TRBV13|TRBJ2-1
TGTGCCAGCAGCTTATACTCTCTCAATGAGCAGTTCTTC
CASSLYSLNEQFF
>-|-|TRBV30|TRBJ1-1
TGTGCCTGGAGTGTAAGCTTCTCGAACACTGAAGCTTTCTTT
CAWSVSFSNTEAFF
>-|-|TRBV7-6|TRBJ1-2
TGTGCCAGCAGCTTAGGGGGGCGCAGCTATGGCTACACCTTC
CASSLGGRSYGYTF
>-|-|TRBV6-1|TRBJ2-5
TGTGCCAGCAGTGAACCGGGACAACAAGAGACCCAGTACTTC
CASSEPGQQETQYF
>-|-|TRBV5-1|TRBJ2-1
TGCGCCAGCAGCTCGAGCAACGACTACAATGAGCAGTTCTTC
CASSSSNDYNEQFF
>-|-|TRBV16|TRBJ2-7
TGTGCCAGCAGCCTAACAGTAGCCTACGAGCAGTACTTC
CASSLTVAYEQYF
>-|-|TRBV18|TRBJ2-7
TGTGCCAGCTCACCAAGATCAGGGAACGAGCAGTACTTC
CASSPRSGNEQYF
>-|-|TRBV10-3|TRBJ1-4
TGTGCCATCAGTGGGTTGGGGGCTCGTTGTGAAAAACTGTTTTTT
CAISGLGARCEKLFF
>-|-|TRBV28|TRBJ1-5
TGTGCCAGCAGTGTCACCGTAAAGGGACTCCATAGCAATCAGCCCCAGCATTTT
CASSVTVKGLHSNQPQHF
>-|-|TRBV7-3|TRBJ2-7
TGTGCCAGCAGCCCCGACAGATTATCCTACGAGCAGTACTTC
CASSPDRLSYEQYF
>-|-|TRBV19|TRBJ1-1
TGTGCCAGTAGTATGGCAGGGTTCGAAGCTTTCTTT
CASSMAGFEAFF
>-|-|TRBV5-6|TRBJ1-4
TGTGCCAGCACCTGGGGGCCCAGACCTAATGAAAAACTGTTTTTT
CASTWGPRPNEKLFF
>-|-|TRBV28|TRBJ1-2
TGTGCCAGCAGTTCTGGGAGCTATGGCTACACCTTC
CASSSGSYGYTF
>-|TRBD1|TRBV7-9|TRBJ2-7
TGTGCCAGCAGCTTTACAGGGGGCGAGGTTCAGCAGTACTTC
CASSFTGGEVQQYF
>-|-|TRBV28|TRBJ1-1
TGTGCCAGCAGTGGTCAGGTCCCTCGGTGGGACACTGAAGCTTTCTTT
CASSGQVPRWDTEAFF
>few|TRBD2|TRBV7-9|TRBJ2-5
TGTGCCAGCAGCCCCGCGGGCGGGAGGCAAGAGACCCAGTACTTC
CASSPAGGRQETQYF
>-|-|TRBV28|TRBJ1-2
TGTGCCAGCAGTTCTCGGACACTCTACACCTTC
CASSSRTLYTF
>-|TRBD2|TRBV7-3|TRBJ2-3
TGTGCCAGCAGCTCCCGTGGGAGCGGGGCTAGCACAGATACGCAGTATTTT
CASSSRGSGASTDTQYF
>-|TRBD2|TRBV28|TRBJ2-3
TGTGCCAGCAGTCCCCTGGTAGGGAGCGGGAGTGGGGTTGGCACAGATACGCAGTATTTT
CASSPLVGSGSGVGTDTQYF
>-|TRBD1|TRBV6-1|TRBJ1-1
TGTGCCAGCAGTAGGACAGGAGCCTCCACTGAAGCTTTCTTT
CASSRTGASTEAFF
>once|-|TRBV27|TRBJ2-4
TGTGCCAGCAGGGGAACTAGCAGTCAGTACTTC
CASRGTSSQYF
>-|-|TRBV28|TRBJ2-3
TGTGCCAGCAGTTTTGAGAGACTAGGGATGCCAGATACGCAGTATTTT
CASSFERLGMPDTQYF
>-|TRBD1|TRBV11-1|TRBJ1-2
TGTGCCAGCAGCCCCCCGACAGGGAACTATGGCTACACCTTC
CASSPPTGNYGYTF